This T cell receptor beta chain is drawn from a study of cytomegalovirus exposure and HLA in healthy donors. V gave up 3 bases and J gave up 3 bases, with 14 bases separating them. The V gene's germline CDR1 is KGHSH and CDR2 LQKENI. The CDR3 is 15 residues long. PCR employed 60 Vbeta and 13 Jbeta primers. Only in-frame clones appear in the TCRdb table, and some are missing; sequencing was by immunoSEQ multiplex PCR. This table holds 150,000 to 170,000 clones, roughly four fifths found once. V is TRBV18 and J is TRBJ1-2; D possibly corresponds to TRBD1 (5 bases). The sample comprised PBMCs. The receptor was isolated from a man aged 18 to 29 in good health and CMV-seronegative. This CDR3 reads CASSPTGAGDYGYTF. DNA for the CDR3: TGTGCCAGCTCACCCACAGGCGCCGGCGACTATGGCTACACCTTC.